The 14 T cell receptor beta chains below all came from one sample that was sequenced in a study of early stage breast cancer tumors. Using immunoSEQ multiplex PCR, the repertoire was profiled, and TCRdb retains in-frame clones only, with some absent. The sample shows around 40,000 clones, about two thirds of them seen only once. The sequenced material came from blood. Receptor source: a person aged 50 to 59 with breast cancer.

The DNA for the CDR3 is TGTGCCAGCAGGCCCGGGATCCCAAATCAGCCCCAGCATTTT. This sequence encodes CASRPGIPNQPQHF. The chain is built from TRBV7-2 and TRBJ1-5, with D unresolved. CDR3 length: 14 residues. Trimming pared 6 bases from V and 4 bases from J, leaving 13 bases between. The germline V gene encodes CDR1 SGHTA and CDR2 FQGNSA.

This clone was observed many times. The V and J genes are TRBV6-1 and TRBJ1-1; TRBD1 matches 8 bases. Trimming removed 6 bases from V and 1 base from J; junction bases left unmatched: 4. This CDR3 is 14 amino acids long. Germline-derived CDR1 and CDR2 are MNHNS and SASEGT. Here the CDR3 reads CASRAGQENTEAFF. Here the CDR3 DNA reads TGTGCCAGCAGGGCGGGACAGGAGAACACTGAAGCTTTCTTT.

The V gene is TRBV14, the J gene TRBJ2-1; no clear D gene. The CDR3 has 14 residues. Trimming took 3 bases from V and 9 from J, leaving 15 bases between them. Germline V gives CDR1 SGHDN, CDR2 FVKESK. In DNA form, the CDR3 reads TGTGCCAGCAGCCATCAGAAGGCCAGCGCTGAGCAGTTCTTC. Its translation is CASSHQKASAEQFF. Combining the CDR3 with reference TRBV14 and TRBJ2-1 gives the whole variable domain EAGVTQFPSHSVIEKGQTVTLRCDPISGHDNLYWYRRVMGKEIKFLLHFVKESKQDESGMPNNRFLAERTGGTYSTLKVQPAELEDSGVYFCASSHQKASAEQFFGPGTRLTVL.

V gene TRBV14 combines with J gene TRBJ1-4; D might be TRBD1 (5 bases). The CDR3 loop spans 15 amino acids. Trimming shortened V by 1 base and J by 7 bases, and 13 bases separated the two germline ends. Germline CDR1 and CDR2: SGHDN and FVKESK. CDR3: CASSQAGRAREKLFF. For the CDR3, the DNA is TGTGCCAGCAGCCAAGCGGGCAGGGCTCGTGAAAAACTGTTTTTT. Variable domain in full (rest from reference TRBV14 and TRBJ1-4): EAGVTQFPSHSVIEKGQTVTLRCDPISGHDNLYWYRRVMGKEIKFLLHFVKESKQDESGMPNNRFLAERTGGTYSTLKVQPAELEDSGVYFCASSQAGRAREKLFFGSGTQLSVL.

This clone was detected ten times or more. The chain recombines TRBV18 with TRBJ2-1; perhaps TRBD2 as D (6 bases). Germline values: CDR1 KGHSH, CDR2 LQKENI. V lost 6 bases and J 9 bases, leaving 12 bases between the germline ends. The CDR3 loop spans 12 amino acids. As DNA, the CDR3 is TGTGCCAGCTCCTCAGGAGGGACTGAGCAGTTCTTC. Translation: CASSSGGTEQFF.

V usage is TRBV27 and J usage is TRBJ2-5; 13 bases fit TRBD2. Germline V gives CDR1 MNHEY, CDR2 SMNVEV (reference sequence). The CDR3 totals 14 residues. V shed 6 bases, J shed 5 bases, and the junction held 3 bases outside the gene matches. CDR3 bases: TGTGCCAGCAGGGGGGGACTAGCGGGGGAGACCCAGTACTTC. Its protein is CASRGGLAGETQYF.

This chain links TRBV11-3 with TRBJ2-7; D may be TRBD1 (6 bases). The V end was cut by 6 bases, the J end by 0 bases, with 18 bases between. In germline, CDR1 is SGHNT, CDR2 YENEEA. CDR3 length equals 16 residues. The CDR3, as DNA: TGTGCCAGCAGTAAGTCGACAGGTCTGTTCTCCTACGAGCAGTACTTC. This translates into CASSKSTGLFSYEQYF.

J is TRBJ2-2 and V is TRBV30; maybe TRBD1 (6 bases). Germline V gene lookup returns CDR1 GTSNPN and CDR2 SVGIG (reference sequence). V shed 2 bases and J shed 4 bases, with 14 bases lying between them. This CDR3 region has 15 residues. DNA of the CDR3: TGTGCCTGGAGTCCTTACCAGGGGTTCACCGGGGAGCTGTTTTTT. Translation gives CAWSPYQGFTGELFF.

The chain recombines TRBV5-5 with TRBJ1-1; 7 bases map to TRBD1. Trimming at V came to 0 bases and at J to 5 bases, leaving 13 bases not matched to a gene. The CDR3 is 17 amino acids. Germline CDR1 and CDR2: SGHKS and YYEKEE (reference sequence). CDR3 DNA: TGTGCCAGCAGCTTGGGGTTCAGGGGACAGCAATCGACTGAAGCTTTCTTT. Its protein product is CASSLGFRGQQSTEAFF. The variable domain in full, completed from reference TRBV5-5 and TRBJ1-1, reads DAGVTQSPTHLIKTRGQQVTLRCSPISGHKSVSWYQQVLGQGPQFIFQYYEKEERGRGNFPDRFSARQFPNYSSELNVNALLLGDSALYLCASSLGFRGQQSTEAFFGQGTRLTVV.

The DNA of the CDR3 is TGCGCCAGCAGCTCAACAGGGCCAGAGACCCAGTACTTC. Protein: CASSSTGPETQYF. The chain carries TRBV5-1 and TRBJ2-5, with D perhaps matching TRBD1 (6 bases). This CDR3 spans 13 amino acids. In germline, CDR1 is SGHRS, CDR2 YFSETQ. Trimming pared 3 bases from V and 4 bases from J, leaving 10 bases between.

In its sample, this clone was seen once. One junction end disagrees with the germline gene, perhaps due to a read error. This chain joins TRBV7-7 and TRBJ2-1; 7 bases are shared with TRBD2. The CDR3 sequence is 13 residues long. The germline V gene encodes CDR1 SSHAT and CDR2 FNYEAQ (reference sequence). The CDR3 DNA follows: TGTGCTAGCAGCTTACTACCTAGCGGTGAGCAGTTCTTC. Its protein product is CASSLLPSGEQFF.

The V gene is TRBV29-1, the J gene TRBJ2-1; 10 bases map to TRBD2. V shed 3 bases and J 7 bases; nucleotides not matched to a gene: 3. Germline assignment: CDR1 SQVTM and CDR2 ANQGSEA. The CDR3 contains 13 residues. The CDR3 here is CSVETSGWNEQFF. CDR3 bases: TGCAGCGTTGAGACTAGCGGGTGGAATGAGCAGTTCTTC.

This chain links TRBV7-2 with TRBJ1-2, with D maybe TRBD1 (5 bases). Trimming left V 4 bases short and J 3 bases short, with 9 bases between. This CDR3 has 13 residues. Germline loops: CDR1 SGHTA, CDR2 FQGNSA. The chain's CDR3 is CASSSDRHYGYTF. CDR3 in DNA: TGTGCCAGCAGCTCTGACAGACACTATGGCTACACCTTC.

V and J are TRBV18 and TRBJ1-1; 8 bases are shared with TRBD1. CDR1 and CDR2 (germline): KGHSH, LQKENI. This CDR3 is built from 14 residues. The J segment lost 0 bases and the V segment lost 5 bases, leaving 2 bases of the junction unmatched. The CDR3 DNA reads TGTGCCAGCTCATCGGACAGGGTGAACACTGAAGCTTTCTTT. Protein product: CASSSDRVNTEAFF. Full variable domain (remainder filled in from reference TRBV18 and TRBJ1-1): NAGVMQNPRHLVRRRGQEARLRCSPMKGHSHVYWYRQLPEEGLKFMVYLQKENIIDESGMPKERFSAEFPKEGPSILRIQQVVRGDSAAYFCASSSDRVNTEAFFGQGTRLTVV.